These 18 T cell receptor beta chains share one sample of origin, sequenced in a study of a mutant IDH1 vaccine in newly diagnosed glioma. The sample's time point: week 23, last vaccination. What each vaccine dose contained was 300 ug of mutant IDH1 20-mer peptide, accompanied by topical imiquimod. For these TCRs, the target antigens are not known. Assay used: immunoSEQ multiplex PCR; TCRdb lists only in-frame clones, some missing. This repertoire shows some 38,000 clones, roughly 81% found once; its top ten account for around 5%. Source: PBMCs, taken from a glioma patient whose treatment included an IDH1 peptide vaccine. Receptor source: a man in his forties with glioma.

The chain uses TRBV2 and TRBJ1-4, with D possibly TRBD1 on 5 matching bases. V was trimmed by 1 base and J by 5 bases, leaving 11 bases between them. The length of the CDR3 is 15 residues. CDR1 is SNHLY and CDR2 is FYNNEI in the germline V gene. In DNA form, the CDR3 reads TGTGCCAGCAGTGAAGTGGGACGGGACAATGAAAAACTGTTTTTT. Protein product: CASSEVGRDNEKLFF. Combining the CDR3 with reference TRBV2 and TRBJ1-4 gives the whole variable domain EPEVTQTPSHQVTQMGQEVILRCVPISNHLYFYWYRQILGQKVEFLVSFYNNEISEKSEIFDDQFSVERPDGSNFTLKIRSTKLEDSAMYFCASSEVGRDNEKLFFGSGTQLSVL.

The V and J genes are TRBV14 and TRBJ1-1; 10 nucleotides line up with TRBD1. The CDR3 length is 18 residues. Losses at the gene ends were 5 bases for V and 0 bases for J; bases not matched to a gene: 12. CDR1 and CDR2 from the germline V gene are SGHDN and FVKESK. The DNA of the CDR3 is TGTGCCAGCAGCAACCGACCCGGGACAGGGGTAGTGAACACTGAAGCTTTCTTT. Protein sequence: CASSNRPGTGVVNTEAFF.

The chain links TRBV19 to TRBJ1-5, with 8 bases fitting TRBD1. CDR1 LNHDA and CDR2 SQIVND come from the germline V gene (reference sequence). Trimming took 6 bases from V and 7 from J; bases not matched to a gene: 11. This CDR3 has 15 amino acids. The CDR3 spells CASRPRGRIDQPQHF. In nucleotides, the CDR3 is TGTGCCAGTAGACCCAGGGGGCGCATAGACCAGCCCCAGCATTTT.

The chain links TRBV5-6 to TRBJ2-2; the match to TRBD2 covers 8 bases. The ends lost 4 bases at V and 2 bases at J; junction bases unmatched: 7. Germline assignment: CDR1 SGHDT and CDR2 YYEEEE. The CDR3 extends over 16 amino acids. The CDR3 DNA follows: TGTGCCAGCAGCCGGGGTGCGGGGGGTAACACCGGGGAGCTGTTTTTT. Protein product: CASSRGAGGNTGELFF.

The chain combines TRBV11-2 with TRBJ2-7; D is perhaps TRBD1 (5 bases). V lost 1 base, J lost 6 bases, and 13 bases lay in between. The V gene's germline CDR1 is SGHAT and CDR2 FQNNGV. This CDR3 region has 14 residues. The CDR3 is CASSLVVDSGEQYF. CDR3 sequence (DNA): TGTGCCAGCAGCTTAGTCGTTGACAGTGGCGAGCAGTACTTC.

The rearrangement joins TRBV6-5 to TRBJ2-7; 12 positions agree with TRBD1. Trimming removed 6 bases from V and 6 bases from J; junction bases left unmatched: 9. CDR3 length: 15 residues. The germline V gene has CDR1 MNHEY and CDR2 SVGAGI. This CDR3 is CASSLGQGAIIEQYF. The CDR3, as DNA: TGTGCCAGCAGCCTGGGACAGGGGGCGATTATCGAGCAGTACTTC.

The chain employs TRBV7-2 and TRBJ2-1; 15 positions agree with TRBD2. Germline V gives CDR1 SGHTA, CDR2 FQGNSA. This CDR3 is built from 18 residues. V was pared by 4 bases and J by 5 bases, with 9 bases of the junction left unmatched. DNA of the CDR3: TGTGCCAGCAGCTCGCAAGGGACTAGCGGGAGGATAAACAATGAGCAGTTCTTC. Encoded protein: CASSSQGTSGRINNEQFF.

In this sample, this clone turned up a few times. V gene TRBV10-1 combines with J gene TRBJ1-6; D unclear. The V end lost 6 bases, the J end lost 7 bases, and 10 bases lay between the germline ends. The CDR3 sequence is 13 residues long. CDR1 is WNHNN, CDR2 SYGVQD, per germline (reference sequence). CDR3 DNA: TGCGCCAGCAGATCCGGAGCGAATTCACCCCTCCACTTT. This sequence encodes CASRSGANSPLHF.

This chain connects TRBV5-1 to TRBJ2-3, with D tentatively TRBD1 (6 bases). This CDR3 contains 15 residues. V lost 4 bases and J 4 bases, leaving 16 bases between the germline ends. Per the germline V gene, CDR1 is SGHRS and CDR2 is YFSETQ. CDR3 nucleotide sequence: TGCGCCAGCAGCCTTTCAGGGACATCCTCAGATACGCAGTATTTT. Protein product: CASSLSGTSSDTQYF.

The rearrangement uses TRBV30 and TRBJ1-2; no reliable D call. Germline assignment: CDR1 GTSNPN and CDR2 SVGIG (reference sequence). This CDR3 is built from 14 residues. V lost 2 bases, J lost 8 bases, and 18 bases lay in between. The CDR3 here is CAWSWTGLGRGYTF. The CDR3 nucleotides read TGTGCCTGGAGTTGGACCGGCCTCGGGCGCGGCTACACCTTC. The whole variable domain, remainder taken from reference TRBV30 and TRBJ1-2, is SQTIHQWPATLVQPVGSPLSLECTVEGTSNPNLYWYRQAAGRGLQLLFYSVGIGQISSEVPQNLSASRPQDRQFILSSKKLLLSDSGFYLCAWSWTGLGRGYTFGSGTRLTVV.

The table lists this clone with a count of one. This chain links TRBV5-5 with TRBJ2-3; unclear D gene. CDR3 length: 14 residues. Germline V gene lookup returns CDR1 SGHKS and CDR2 YYEKEE (reference sequence). With 0 bases removed from V and 4 bases from J, the gap between germline ends came to 9 bases. The CDR3 DNA reads TGTGCCAGCAGCTTGGGTGTCGGCGCAGATACGCAGTATTTT. Amino acids: CASSLGVGADTQYF.

To note about this clone: The same CDR3 can be traced to other DNA sequences in this sample. The chain employs TRBV18 and TRBJ2-5; D call uncertain. Trimming left V 2 bases short and J 3 bases short, with 1 base between. Germline loops: CDR1 KGHSH, CDR2 LQKENI. The CDR3 consists of 11 residues. The CDR3 DNA follows: TGTGCCAGCTCACCAAAAGAGACCCAGTACTTC. It translates to CASSPKETQYF.

This clone was counted a single time. One end of the junction is discordant with germline, which a read error may explain. The sample holds other DNA sequences that translate to the same CDR3. The chain couples TRBV6-5 to TRBJ1-5, with TRBD1 matching over 7 bases. Per germline, CDR1 MNHEY and CDR2 SVGAGI. The CDR3 length is 15 residues. CDR3: CASSKGTASNQPQHF. The CDR3 nucleotides read TGTGCCAGCAGTAAAGGGACAGCTAGCAACCAGCCCCAGCATTTT.

The chain couples TRBV9 to TRBJ1-1; 8 nucleotides agree with TRBD1. Per the germline V gene, CDR1 is SGDLS and CDR2 is YYNGEE. J gave up 4 bases and V 3 bases, and 8 bases lay outside the gene matches. This CDR3 is 15 amino acids long. CDR3 nucleotide sequence: TGTGCCAGCAGCGGGCGACGACAGGGGATCACTGAAGCTTTCTTT. Amino acid sequence: CASSGRRQGITEAFF.

This clone was seen a single time. For the CDR3, the DNA is TGTGCCAGCAGCTTAGGAGGGTCTACGCAGTATTTT. Translating it yields CASSLGGSTQYF. V usage is TRBV7-3 and J usage is TRBJ2-3; maybe TRBD2 (6 bases). Trimming removed 2 bases at V and 8 bases at J, with 8 bases between. The germline V gene encodes CDR1 SGHTA and CDR2 FQGTGA. This CDR3 is 12 amino acids long. Based on the CDR3 plus reference TRBV7-3 and TRBJ2-3, the full variable domain is GAGVSQTPSNKVTEKGKYVELRCDPISGHTALYWYRQSLGQGPEFLIYFQGTGAADDSGLPNDRFFAVRPEGSVSTLKIQRTERGDSAVYLCASSLGGSTQYFGPGTRLTVL.

The V and J genes are TRBV7-6 and TRBJ1-5; D ambiguous. This CDR3 is built from 13 residues. Germline CDR1 is SGHVS and CDR2 is FNYEAQ. Trimming stripped 1 base from V and 6 bases from J, with 7 bases between. The CDR3 sequence is CASSLELGQPQHF. CDR3 bases: TGTGCCAGCAGCTTAGAGTTGGGTCAGCCCCAGCATTTT.

The count of this clone is one. The chain couples TRBV6-1 to TRBJ2-5; D not resolved. Deletions cut 6 bases from V and 3 bases from J, with 17 bases between. The length of the CDR3 is 15 residues. CDR1 is MNHNS, CDR2 SASEGT, per germline. The chain's CDR3 is CASSRMGREEETQYF. CDR3 nucleotides: TGTGCCAGCAGCCGAATGGGCAGAGAAGAAGAGACCCAGTACTTC.

The chain combines TRBV30 with TRBJ2-1; 14 positions match TRBD2. With 2 bases clipped from V and 8 bases from J, the junction kept 8 bases outside the gene matches. This CDR3 has 16 amino acids. Germline loops: CDR1 GTSNPN, CDR2 SVGIG (reference sequence). The chain's CDR3 is CAWSIRTSGRNYEQFF. The CDR3 DNA reads as TGTGCCTGGAGTATTCGGACTAGCGGGAGGAACTATGAGCAGTTCTTC.